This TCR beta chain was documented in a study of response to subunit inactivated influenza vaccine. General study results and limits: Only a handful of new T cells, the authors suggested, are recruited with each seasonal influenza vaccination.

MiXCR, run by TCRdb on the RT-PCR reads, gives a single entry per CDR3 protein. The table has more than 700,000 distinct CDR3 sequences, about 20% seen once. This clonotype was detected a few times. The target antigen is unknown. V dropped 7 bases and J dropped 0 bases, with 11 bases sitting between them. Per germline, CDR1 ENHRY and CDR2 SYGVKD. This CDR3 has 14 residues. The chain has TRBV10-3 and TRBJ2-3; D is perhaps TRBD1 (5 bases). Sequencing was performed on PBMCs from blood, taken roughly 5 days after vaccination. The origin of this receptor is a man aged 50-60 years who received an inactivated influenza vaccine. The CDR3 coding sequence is TGTGCCATCAAAGTGCAGGGAAGCACAGATACGCAGTATTTT. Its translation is CAIKVQGSTDTQYF.